What follows describes a single T cell receptor (beta chain). Its antigen is as yet unknown. The sample is drawn from a study of radiation and T cells in renal cell carcinoma. Broader study findings: In blood, top tumor clones expanded by 2 weeks, shrinking by 4. Baseline intratumoral clonotype presence is unknown without pretreatment biopsies.

Generated by immunoSEQ multiplex PCR, the TCRdb table keeps only in-frame clones and is missing some. The table lists roughly 130,000 clones, roughly 91% of them singletons. The ends were cut back, 4 bases at V and 7 bases at J, with 7 bases in the middle. From germline, CDR1 is MNHEY and CDR2 SVGAGI. This CDR3 has 11 residues. Documented time point: blood 2 weeks post-SBRT. Indicated treatment: 15 Gy SBRT to primary tumor, nephrectomy 4 weeks later. Serial blood draws occurred at baseline and 2 and 4 weeks post-SBRT. The tumor was a clear cell renal cell carcinoma. This TCR came from a woman aged 70 to 79 with renal cell carcinoma. V and J are TRBV6-5 and TRBJ1-2, with D tentatively TRBD1 (5 bases). The sequencing used blood, collected from a patient whose treatment included radiotherapy and nephrectomy. The DNA for the CDR3 is TGTGCCAGCAGTTCCCAGGGTGGCTACACCTTC. It is translated as CASSSQGGYTF.